These T cell receptor beta chains were read from a single sample in a study of blood T cell repertoires in COVID-19. The method was immunoSEQ multiplex PCR; TCRdb's version includes in-frame clones alone and lacks a portion of them. The data contain about 320,000 clones, over 80% of them singletons. The sample was PBMCs or T cells enriched from blood (not recorded which). The source is a woman aged 18-29 years who had recovered from COVID-19. CDR3s include the opening cysteine and the closing phenylalanine or tryptophan. D genes are given only for firm matches. The size field is filled for only some rows; it gives once, few, many or a size class.

j_call clone_size v_call d_call cdr3_nt cdr3_aa
TRBJ1-3 few TRBV4-2 - TGTGCCAGCAGCCAAGCCGGGACACCCAACACCATATATTTT CASSQAGTPNTIYF
TRBJ1-6 - TRBV18 - TGTGCCAGCTCGAAAGGGGGAGTTGATTCACCCCTCCACTTT CASSKGGVDSPLHF
TRBJ1-2 - TRBV27 - TGTGCCAGCAGTTTAGGGGGACACCGCCTAAATAACTATGGCTACACCTTC CASSLGGHRLNNYGYTF
TRBJ1-1 - TRBV9 - TGTGCCAGCAGCGTCGCGGGCACTGAAGCTTTCTTT CASSVAGTEAFF
TRBJ1-2 - TRBV28 TRBD1 TGTGCCAGCAGTACCGTCGGACAGGCCACTAACTATGGCTACACCTTC CASSTVGQATNYGYTF
TRBJ2-3 - TRBV3-1/TRBV3-2 - TGTGCCAGCAGCCAAGGTCTCCCGCTAAGCACAGATACGCAGTATTTT CASSQGLPLSTDTQYF
TRBJ2-1 - TRBV7-2 - TGTGCCAGCAGCTTAAACAACCTGTTAAGCTCCTACAATGAGCAGTTCTTC CASSLNNLLSSYNEQFF
TRBJ2-3 - TRBV5-1 - TGCGCCAGCAGCTTGGTTGGGACTGACAGCACAGATACGCAATATTTT CASSLVGTDSTDTQYF
TRBJ2-1 - TRBV6-4 - TGTGCCAGCAGTGAATCGCTAGCGCCTAGTGAGCAGTTCTTC CASSESLAPSEQFF
TRBJ1-1 many TRBV2 TRBD1 TGTGCCAGCAGTGGGACAGGGGTTCCTGAAGCTTTCTTT CASSGTGVPEAFF
TRBJ2-7 - TRBV5-6 - TGTGCCAGCAGCTTGGTTCGGTGGCGGTGGTTCTCCTACGAGCAGTACTTC CASSLVRWRWFSYEQYF
TRBJ1-1 - TRBV19 TRBD1 TGTGCCAGTAACAGGGGGCTAGGCACTGAAGCTTTCTTT CASNRGLGTEAFF
TRBJ2-5 - TRBV5-8 TRBD1 TGTGCCAGCAGCGGCGGACAGGGCATGGCACAAGAAGAGACCCAGTACTTC CASSGGQGMAQEETQYF
TRBJ2-5 - TRBV11-2 TRBD1 TGTGCCAGCAGCTTAGGAGACAGGGGCCAAGAGACCCAGTACTTC CASSLGDRGQETQYF
TRBJ1-2 - TRBV4-1 TRBD1 TGCGCCAGCAGTTCCGAGGGGGCCTCCTATGGCTACACCTTC CASSSEGASYGYTF
TRBJ2-2 - TRBV4-3 - TGCGCCAGCAGCCAAGTAGGGGGTTACACCGGGGAGCTGTTTTTT CASSQVGGYTGELFF
TRBJ2-7 - TRBV27 TRBD1 TGTGCCAGCAGTTTAGGACAGGGAGGCTACGAGCAGTACTTC CASSLGQGGYEQYF